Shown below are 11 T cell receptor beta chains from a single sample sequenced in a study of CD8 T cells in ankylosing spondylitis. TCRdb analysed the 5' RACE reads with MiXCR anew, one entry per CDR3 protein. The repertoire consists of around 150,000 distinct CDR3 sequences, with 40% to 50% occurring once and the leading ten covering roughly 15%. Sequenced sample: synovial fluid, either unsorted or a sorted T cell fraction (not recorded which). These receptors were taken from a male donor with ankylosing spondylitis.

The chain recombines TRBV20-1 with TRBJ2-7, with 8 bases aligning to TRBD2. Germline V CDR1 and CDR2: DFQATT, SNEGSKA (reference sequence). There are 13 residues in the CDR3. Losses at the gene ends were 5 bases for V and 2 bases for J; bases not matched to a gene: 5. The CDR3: CSAPSGFPYEQYF. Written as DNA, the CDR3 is TGCAGTGCTCCTAGCGGGTTCCCCTACGAGCAGTACTTC.

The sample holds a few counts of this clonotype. The CDR3 DNA reads as TGTGCCAGCAGCGGGACAGAAATTTTGAACACTGAAGCTTTCTTT. This codes for CASSGTEILNTEAFF. V gene TRBV11-2 combines with J gene TRBJ1-1; 7 bases line up with TRBD1. Germline V gene data show CDR1 as SGHAT and CDR2 as FQNNGV. The CDR3 extends over 15 amino acids. V shed 5 bases, J shed 0 bases, and the junction held 6 bases outside the gene matches.

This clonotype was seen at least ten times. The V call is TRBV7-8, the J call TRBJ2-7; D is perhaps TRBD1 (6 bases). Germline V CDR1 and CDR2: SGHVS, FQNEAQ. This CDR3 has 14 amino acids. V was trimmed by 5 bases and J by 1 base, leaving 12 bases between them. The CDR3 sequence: CASSVRTASYEQYF. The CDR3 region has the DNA TGTGCCAGCAGCGTACGGACAGCTTCCTACGAGCAGTACTTC.

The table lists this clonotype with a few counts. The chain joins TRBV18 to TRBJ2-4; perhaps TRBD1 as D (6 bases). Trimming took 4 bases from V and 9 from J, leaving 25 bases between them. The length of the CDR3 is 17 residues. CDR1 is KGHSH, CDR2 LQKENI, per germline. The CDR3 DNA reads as TGTGCCAGCTCACTCCTGACAGGCTCTACCCCCTATGGCATTCAGTACTTC. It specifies CASSLLTGSTPYGIQYF.

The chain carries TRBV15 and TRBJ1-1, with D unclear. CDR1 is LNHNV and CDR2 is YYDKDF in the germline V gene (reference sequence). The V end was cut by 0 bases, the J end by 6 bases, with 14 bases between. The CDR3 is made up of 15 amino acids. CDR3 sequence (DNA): TGTGCCACCAGCAGAGACACGTCTGGGTGGGCTGAAGCTTTCTTT. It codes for CATSRDTSGWAEAFF.

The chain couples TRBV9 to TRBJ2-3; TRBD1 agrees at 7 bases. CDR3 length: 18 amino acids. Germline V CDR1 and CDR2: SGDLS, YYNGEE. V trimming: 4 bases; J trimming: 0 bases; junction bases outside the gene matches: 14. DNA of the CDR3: TGTGCCAGCAGCCCGAGCCTCAACGACAGGGATAGCACAGATACGCAGTATTTT. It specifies CASSPSLNDRDSTDTQYF.

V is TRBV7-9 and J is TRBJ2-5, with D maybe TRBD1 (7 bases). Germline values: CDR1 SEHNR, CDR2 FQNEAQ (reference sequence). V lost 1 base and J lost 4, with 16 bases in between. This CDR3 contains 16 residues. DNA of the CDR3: TGTGCCAGCAGCTTAGTGGCAGGGGGGCTGGGAGAGACCCAGTACTTC. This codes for CASSLVAGGLGETQYF.

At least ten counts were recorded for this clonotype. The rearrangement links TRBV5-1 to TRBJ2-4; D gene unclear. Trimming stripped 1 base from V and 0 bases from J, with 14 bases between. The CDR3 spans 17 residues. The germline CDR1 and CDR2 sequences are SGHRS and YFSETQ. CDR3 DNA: TGCGCCAGCAGCTTGACCCCGGGCACTTTAGCCAAAAACATTCAGTACTTC. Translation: CASSLTPGTLAKNIQYF.

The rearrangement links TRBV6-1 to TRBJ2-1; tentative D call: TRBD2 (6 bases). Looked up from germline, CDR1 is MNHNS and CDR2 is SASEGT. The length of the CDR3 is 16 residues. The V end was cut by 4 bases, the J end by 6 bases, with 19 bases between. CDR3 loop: CASSVTPTLGGNEQFF. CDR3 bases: TGTGCCAGCAGTGTGACTCCAACCCTCGGGGGCAATGAGCAGTTCTTC.

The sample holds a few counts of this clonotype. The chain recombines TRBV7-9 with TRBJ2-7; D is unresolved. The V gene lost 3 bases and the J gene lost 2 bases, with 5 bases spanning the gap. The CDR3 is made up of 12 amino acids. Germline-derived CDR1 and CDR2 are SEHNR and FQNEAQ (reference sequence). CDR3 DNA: TGTGCCAGCAGCTTTCTCACCTACGAGCAGTACTTC. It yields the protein CASSFLTYEQYF.

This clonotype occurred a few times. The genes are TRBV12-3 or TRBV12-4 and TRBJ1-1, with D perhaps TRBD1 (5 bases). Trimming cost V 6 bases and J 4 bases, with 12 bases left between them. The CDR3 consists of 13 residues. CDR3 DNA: TGTGCCAGCAGGGGATGGGGGTCCACTGAAGCTTTCTTT. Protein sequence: CASRGWGSTEAFF.